This T cell receptor (beta chain) was captured in a study of blood T cell repertoires in COVID-19. At the level of the study: Researchers got acute and convalescent COVID-19 samples from the United States, Italy and Spain. The cDNA or gDNA used as material had been derived from T cells, B-cell-depleted T cells, or PBMCs.

Those enrolled in Seattle joined during active infection and were followed longitudinally afterward. Trimming took off 6 bases at V and 2 bases at J, with 20 bases between the two ends. The CDR3 spans 16 residues. Germline assignment: CDR1 LNHDA and CDR2 SQIVND (reference sequence). Original handling: The authors estimated nucleated cell counts from reference gene primer amplification. Assay used: immunoSEQ multiplex PCR; TCRdb lists only in-frame clones, some missing. V and J calls and clone size come straight from that table; D and trimming were deduced from the DNA. In the table there are approximately 230,000 clones, about 91% of which are singletons.

V and J are TRBV19 and TRBJ2-7; D might be TRBD1 (6 bases). Sequencing used peripheral blood. The source of this sequence is a young woman with COVID-19, enrolled during active disease. In DNA, the CDR3 is TGTGCCAGTAGCTCTACCCGGACAGTGCAAGCCTACGAGCAGTACTTC. It specifies CASSSTRTVQAYEQYF.